This is a list of T cell receptor beta chains from one sample in a study of control samples from healthy donors and cancer patients. Only in-frame clones appear in the TCRdb table, and some are missing; sequencing was by immunoSEQ multiplex PCR. The sample consists of 130,000 to 150,000 clones, approximately 88% of them appearing once. Sequencing was done on a sample of blood. The receptors stem from a man between 25 and 39 years old in good health. CDR3s include the opening cysteine and the closing phenylalanine or tryptophan. D genes are given only for firm matches. Clone size, where shown, is once, few, many, or a class for clones that have expanded.

>TRBV4-1|NA|TRBJ1-1|NA
TGCGCCAGCAGCCAAGAAGGGGCCGGGCGGGGCACTGAAGCTTTCTTT
CASSQEGAGRGTEAFF
>TRBV5-8|once|TRBJ2-3|NA
TGTGCCAGCAGGCTCGGAGGGTTCGCAGATACGCAGTATTTT
CASRLGGFADTQYF
>TRBV2|NA|TRBJ1-6|TRBD1
TGTGCCAGCAGTGGCAACAGGGGTCGATATTCACCCCTCCACTTT
CASSGNRGRYSPLHF
>TRBV24-1|NA|TRBJ2-1|NA
TGTGCCACCAGTGATGGGCCGCCCCGAGGTGAGCAGTTCTTC
CATSDGPPRGEQFF
>TRBV7-2|NA|TRBJ2-7|NA
TGTGCCAGCAGTTTCGACAGGGACTGGGAGCAGTACTTC
CASSFDRDWEQYF
>TRBV7-8|NA|TRBJ2-3|TRBD2
TGTGCCAGCAGCTTAGTGCTAGCGGGAGGTGCGACAGATACGCAGTATTTT
CASSLVLAGGATDTQYF
>TRBV5-5|NA|TRBJ2-6|NA
TGTGCCAGCAGCTTGCGGGGATCTGGGGCCAACGTCCTGACTTTC
CASSLRGSGANVLTF
>TRBV13|NA|TRBJ1-4|NA
TGTGCCAGCAGCTTAAAGGTGGAGCCTGGGGAAAAACTGTTTTTT
CASSLKVEPGEKLFF
>TRBV27|NA|TRBJ1-1|NA
TGTGCCAGCAGTTTAAGATCAGGATTGGTTGCGAACACTGAAGCTTTCTTT
CASSLRSGLVANTEAFF
>TRBV7-6|NA|TRBJ2-2|TRBD1
TGTGCCAGCAGATTGGGACAGGGAGGAACCGGGGAGCTGTTTTTT
CASRLGQGGTGELFF
>TRBV5-1|NA|TRBJ2-5|NA
TGCGCCAGCAGCTTGGAGGCCACCGGGGAGACCCAGTACTTC
CASSLEATGETQYF
>TRBV11-3|NA|TRBJ2-5|TRBD1
TGTGCCAGCAGCTGCCCCCGCAGGGGGCAAGAGACCCAGTACTTC
CASSCPRRGQETQYF
>TRBV7-9|NA|TRBJ1-4|NA
TGTGCCAGCAGCTTAACTCAACAGGGTAGGAATGAAAAACTGTTTTTT
CASSLTQQGRNEKLFF
>TRBV10-2|NA|TRBJ1-6|TRBD1
TGCGCCAGCCAGACGCCGGGACAGGGGTATAATTCACCCCTCCACTTT
CASQTPGQGYNSPLHF
>TRBV27|NA|TRBJ1-6|NA
TGTGCCAGCAGTCGCCTCGTTGGGCAGGGCAATTCACCCCTCCACTTT
CASSRLVGQGNSPLHF
>TRBV6-5|NA|TRBJ1-5|TRBD1
TGTGCCAGCAGCAGGGGGTTGCCCCAGCATTTT
CASSRGLPQHF
>TRBV19|once|TRBJ2-3|TRBD1
TGTGCCAGTAGCGGCATTTTAGGGACAGGAAAAAGTAGTTATACGCAGTATTTT
CASSGILGTGKSSYTQYF
>TRBV7-9|NA|TRBJ1-2|NA
TGTGCCAGCAGCAGACAGTTTGGCTACACCTTC
CASSRQFGYTF
>TRBV7-2|NA|TRBJ2-7|TRBD2
TGTGCCAGCAGCCCTTTCCTTAGCGGGAGTAAGGAGCAGTACTTC
CASSPFLSGSKEQYF
>TRBV19|NA|TRBJ1-5|NA
TGTGCCAGTACCGATAGGGGCAGGAGCCATCAGCCCCAGCATTTT
CASTDRGRSHQPQHF
>TRBV24-1|NA|TRBJ2-5|NA
TGTGCCAAGGGGGGTCCCAAAGAGACCCAGTACTTC
CAKGGPKETQYF
>TRBV6-6|once|TRBJ1-2|TRBD1
TGTGCCAGCAGCCCAAACGGACAGGTTCTGGGATATGGCTACACCTTC
CASSPNGQVLGYGYTF
>TRBV11-3|once|TRBJ2-2|TRBD2
TGTGCCAGCAGCCCGCGCCTAGCGGGAGGGAGGAACACCGGGGAGCTGTTTTTT
CASSPRLAGGRNTGELFF
>TRBV3-1/TRBV3-2|NA|TRBJ2-2|NA
TGTGCCAGCAGCCAAGTTCCGGTACAGTCCACCGGGGAGCTGTTTTTT
CASSQVPVQSTGELFF